This T cell receptor (beta chain) was observed in a study of control samples from healthy donors and cancer patients. This clone turned up a few times. The data were produced by immunoSEQ multiplex PCR, yet TCRdb's version contains in-frame clones alone and is incomplete. This sample yields roughly 450,000 clones, of which 90% are seen a single time; more than 6% belongs to the top ten. Sequencing was performed on PBMCs. This clonotype originated in a man aged 35 to 55 with head and neck cancer.

The chain's CDR3 is CASTNPEGRETQYF. As DNA, the CDR3 is TGTGCCAGCACCAACCCGGAGGGGCGGGAGACCCAGTACTTC. V gene TRBV7-9 combines with J gene TRBJ2-5; D may be TRBD2 (6 bases). CDR3 size: 14 residues. CDR1 and CDR2 (germline): SEHNR, FQNEAQ (reference sequence). V lost 7 bases to trimming and J lost 5 bases, with 17 bases between them.